The 6 T cell receptor beta chains below come from one sample, sequenced in a study of identical twins. TCRdb reprocessed the 5' RACE reads with MiXCR, giving one entry per CDR3 protein. The data hold about 490,000 distinct CDR3 sequences, with approximately 14% observed a single time. In addition, the sample was reused for a study of yellow fever vaccine responses in identical twins.

The sequenced sample consisted of CD4+ T cells sorted from blood. The receptors here all came from a woman aged 18-35 years in good health.

This clonotype was seen only a few times. This chain links TRBV2 with TRBJ2-2; D not certain. CDR3 length equals 11 residues. Trimming removed 7 bases from V and 8 bases from J, with 8 bases in between. Germline V lookup: CDR1 SNHLY, CDR2 FYNNEI. The CDR3 DNA reads TGTGCCAGCAAGATATCGGGGGAGCTGTTTTTT. It specifies CASKISGELFF.

This clonotype was observed a handful of times. This chain links TRBV7-2 with TRBJ2-3; D remains unclear. Germline-derived CDR1 and CDR2 are SGHTA and FQGNSA. V dropped 6 bases and J dropped 4 bases, with 20 bases sitting between them. The CDR3 length is 16 residues. The DNA of the CDR3 is TGTGCCAGCAGTTTATTAGTCCCTACGCTCGCAGATACGCAGTATTTT. Amino acids: CASSLLVPTLADTQYF.

The chain is built from TRBV21-1 and TRBJ2-3. TRBV21-1 is labeled a pseudogene. This CDR3 has 15 residues. DNA of the CDR3: TGTGCCAGCAGCAAACCGGACGGTGGCGGAGATACGCAGTATTTT. Its translation: CASSKPDGGGDTQYF.

With regard to this clonotype: Relative to the germline gene, one junction end is altered; a read error may explain this. V is TRBV20-1 and J is TRBJ2-1; the match to TRBD2 covers 8 bases. The CDR3 runs to 15 residues. Germline CDR1 DFQATT, CDR2 SNEGSKA (reference sequence). CDR3 loop: CCAAGGAGAYNEQFF. CDR3 DNA sequence: TGCTGTGCCGCGGGGGGTGCAGGCGCCTACAATGAGCAGTTCTTC.

The genes are TRBV7-2 and TRBJ2-7; no reliable D call. Germline V gives CDR1 SGHTA, CDR2 FQGNSA. The CDR3 totals 14 residues. Trimming took 3 bases from V and 1 from J, leaving 10 bases between them. CDR3: CASSFPLFSYEQYF. DNA for the CDR3: TGTGCCAGCAGCTTTCCACTATTTTCCTACGAGCAGTACTTC.

The chain links TRBV7-2 to TRBJ2-3, with 11 nucleotides matching TRBD2. V was pared by 5 bases and J by 2 bases, with 21 bases of the junction left unmatched. Germline V gives CDR1 SGHTA, CDR2 FQGNSA. The CDR3 extends over 21 amino acids. This CDR3 reads CASSLSGGRRNSGRATDTQYF. The CDR3 DNA follows: TGTGCCAGCAGCCTATCGGGTGGCAGGAGGAATAGCGGGAGGGCCACAGATACGCAGTATTTT.